These 21 T cell receptor beta chains originate from one sample sequenced in a study of cytomegalovirus exposure and HLA in healthy donors. PCR involved 60 Vbeta and 13 Jbeta primers. This table comes from immunoSEQ multiplex PCR, and its TCRdb copy is limited to in-frame clones, with some not included. The sample has about 56,000 clones, roughly 83% seen once; the top ten hold 1.5% to 2%. The sequenced sample was PBMCs. The receptors shown here come from a man between 35 and 55 years old in good health and CMV-seronegative.

The V and J genes are TRBV6-6 and TRBJ2-7; D is unclear. CDR3 size: 14 residues. Trimming stripped 2 bases from V and 6 bases from J, with 14 bases between. Germline V gives CDR1 MNHNY, CDR2 SVGAGI (reference sequence). This chain's CDR3 is CASSYGSEVSEQYV. The CDR3, as DNA: TGTGCCAGCAGTTACGGGTCGGAAGTTAGCGAGCAGTACGTC.

V and J are TRBV11-3 and TRBJ1-2; perhaps TRBD1 as D (5 bases). The CDR3 runs 11 residues. V lost 8 bases to trimming and J lost 7 bases, with 11 bases between them. In germline, CDR1 is SGHNT, CDR2 YENEEA. The CDR3 spells CASGGIGGYTF. In DNA, the CDR3 is TGTGCCAGCGGGGGGATTGGTGGCTACACCTTC.

J is TRBJ1-1 and V is TRBV13; D might be TRBD1 (5 bases). CDR1 and CDR2 from the germline V gene are PRHDT and FYEKMQ (reference sequence). V lost 3 bases to trimming and J lost 4 bases, with 12 bases between them. The CDR3 consists of 14 residues. CDR3 in DNA: TGTGCCAGCAGCTTCCGCGGGGGAGGCACTGAAGCTTTCTTT. Translation: CASSFRGGGTEAFF.

This clone was seen a handful of times. The rearrangement uses TRBV6-1 and TRBJ1-4, with TRBD1 matching over 7 bases. J gave up 7 bases and V 1 base, and 3 bases lay outside the gene matches. The CDR3 covers 14 residues. Germline-derived CDR1 and CDR2 are MNHNS and SASEGT. Here the CDR3 reads CASSEDRGREKLFF. The CDR3 nucleotides read TGTGCCAGCAGTGAAGACAGGGGACGTGAAAAACTGTTTTTT.

The rearrangement uses TRBV13 and TRBJ2-7, with 9 bases aligning to TRBD1. The CDR3 covers 14 residues. The germline V gene has CDR1 PRHDT and CDR2 FYEKMQ (reference sequence). J gave up 5 bases and V 5 bases, and 7 bases lay outside the gene matches. In DNA, the CDR3 is TGTGCCAGCAGCCAGGGACAGGGAAAGGACGAGCAGTACTTC. It is translated as CASSQGQGKDEQYF.

This clone has just a few counts. The chain carries TRBV6-5 and TRBJ1-5; TRBD1 agrees at 8 bases. V was clipped by 5 bases and J by 10 bases; unmatched bases: 13. The germline CDR1 and CDR2 sequences are MNHEY and SVGAGI. This CDR3 has 15 residues. CDR3 amino acids: CASSPPGQELHPQHF. In DNA form, the CDR3 reads TGTGCCAGCAGTCCACCGGGACAGGAACTTCATCCCCAGCATTTT.

This chain uses TRBV6-1 with TRBJ1-1; the match to TRBD1 covers 7 bases. The length of the CDR3 is 14 residues. With V trimmed by 6 bases and J by 6 bases, 10 bases remained unmatched. CDR1 and CDR2 from the germline V gene are MNHNS and SASEGT. This chain's CDR3 is CASSGPTGDSEAFF. The CDR3 region has the DNA TGTGCCAGCAGCGGCCCTACAGGGGATTCTGAAGCTTTCTTT.

This clone appeared a few times. The chain couples TRBV6-1 to TRBJ1-4; no clear D. CDR3 length equals 16 residues. The V end was cut by 1 base, the J end by 6 bases, with 15 bases between. Germline CDR1 reads MNHNS; CDR2 reads SASEGT. In nucleotides, the CDR3 is TGTGCCAGCAGTGAAGGCTATCGGGGTCCCGATGAAAAACTGTTTTTT. It translates to CASSEGYRGPDEKLFF.

This clone was observed a few times. This chain connects TRBV7-8 to TRBJ1-2, with a tentative D call TRBD1 (6 bases). The CDR3 has 15 amino acids. CDR1 is SGHVS, CDR2 FQNEAQ, per germline. V was shortened by 0 bases and J by 4 bases, with 12 bases between the two germline ends. The CDR3 DNA sequence: TGTGCCAGCAGCTTAGCGGAAAGGGGGGGCTATGGCTACACCTTC. It translates to CASSLAERGGYGYTF.

This chain links TRBV6-5 with TRBJ1-2; 8 bases align to TRBD1. J gave up 1 base and V 4 bases, and 5 bases lay outside the gene matches. The germline CDR1 and CDR2 sequences are MNHEY and SVGAGI. The CDR3 contains 15 residues. For the CDR3, the DNA is TGTGCCAGCAGTTTGGAACAGGGGGTTAACTATGGCTACACCTTC. It yields the protein CASSLEQGVNYGYTF.

CDR3 loop: CASSTTGDRDSGANVLTF. The CDR3 DNA reads as TGTGCCAGCAGTACAACCGGAGACAGGGACTCTGGGGCCAACGTCCTGACTTTC. The V and J genes are TRBV27 and TRBJ2-6; 7 nucleotides match TRBD1. V shed 5 bases and J 0 bases; nucleotides not matched to a gene: 10. This CDR3 spans 18 amino acids. CDR1 MNHEY and CDR2 SMNVEV come from the germline V gene (reference sequence).

The chain links TRBV2 to TRBJ1-5, with TRBD1 as a possible D gene (5 bases). Trimming stripped 1 base from V and 0 bases from J, with 13 bases between. Germline assignment: CDR1 SNHLY and CDR2 FYNNEI. CDR3 length: 17 residues. The CDR3 DNA reads as TGTGCCAGCAGTGAAGAGGCAGGGCGGCATAGCAATCAGCCCCAGCATTTT. Translation gives CASSEEAGRHSNQPQHF.

V gene TRBV27 combines with J gene TRBJ2-1, with 8 bases aligning to TRBD1. Trimming took 4 bases from V and 4 from J; bases not matched to a gene: 3. CDR3 length: 14 residues. CDR1 MNHEY and CDR2 SMNVEV come from the germline V gene (reference sequence). The CDR3 coding sequence is TGTGCCAGCAGTTCTGGGACAGGATACAATGAGCAGTTCTTC. As protein: CASSSGTGYNEQFF.

The chain has TRBV6-6 and TRBJ2-5; 9 positions match TRBD2. This CDR3 has 14 residues. The germline CDR1 and CDR2 sequences are MNHNY and SVGAGI (reference sequence). V dropped 7 bases and J dropped 1; count of bases not matched to a gene: 4. As DNA, the CDR3 is TGTGCCAGCAAATGGCGGGGGGGCCAAGAGACCCAGTACTTC. Its protein is CASKWRGGQETQYF.

The rearrangement uses TRBV18 and TRBJ2-5, with 7 bases lining up with TRBD1. V trimming: 0 bases; J trimming: 4 bases; junction bases outside the gene matches: 8. CDR3 length: 16 residues. Germline V CDR1 and CDR2: KGHSH, LQKENI. DNA of the CDR3: TGTGCCAGCTCACCACCGGACAGGATACCGCCAGAGACCCAGTACTTC. This codes for CASSPPDRIPPETQYF.

V is TRBV25-1 and J is TRBJ2-3; D perhaps matches TRBD1 (6 bases). Germline CDR1 reads MGHDK; CDR2 reads SYGVNS. The CDR3 loop spans 16 amino acids. V lost 3 bases, J lost 2 bases, and 15 bases lay in between. The CDR3, as DNA: TGTGCCAGCAGTGAGGAGTCAGGGGCAAACACAGATACGCAGTATTTT. Its protein product is CASSEESGANTDTQYF.

This clone was observed a few times. The chain uses TRBV28 and TRBJ2-2; TRBD2 matches 8 bases. The CDR3 length is 14 residues. The germline CDR1 and CDR2 sequences are MDHEN and SYDVKM. Trimming cost V 3 bases and J 3 bases; bases outside gene matches: 0. The CDR3 DNA is TGTGCCAGCAGTTTTAGCGGGGACACCGGGGAGCTGTTTTTT. Its protein product is CASSFSGDTGELFF.

The chain has TRBV29-1 and TRBJ1-1; D gene unclear. Between the trimmed V and J ends, which lost 5 bases and 1 base, there was a span of 11 bases. The germline gives CDR1 SQVTM, CDR2 ANQGSEA. This CDR3 region has 13 residues. CDR3 DNA sequence: TGCAGCGTTTCCATCTCAGAGAACACTGAAGCTTTCTTT. Translation gives CSVSISENTEAFF.

The V gene is TRBV13, the J gene TRBJ2-3, with TRBD2 matching over 11 bases. Germline-derived CDR1 and CDR2 are PRHDT and FYEKMQ (reference sequence). V lost 5 bases and J lost 2; bases outside the gene matches: 6. The CDR3 has 16 amino acids. The CDR3 coding sequence is TGTGCCAGCAGCCCAATGACTAGCGGGGTCACAGATACGCAGTATTTT. It yields the protein CASSPMTSGVTDTQYF.

The rearrangement joins TRBV6-6 to TRBJ2-7; D not resolved. Germline V CDR1 and CDR2: MNHNY, SVGAGI (reference sequence). The germline V and J ends were trimmed by 8 bases and 0 bases, with 8 bases remaining between them. This CDR3 has 12 residues. CDR3 nucleotides: TGTGCCAGCGGGCCCAACTCCTACGAGCAGTACTTC. Its translation: CASGPNSYEQYF.

The V and J genes are TRBV7-6 and TRBJ1-2, with D tentatively TRBD1 (6 bases). The germline V gene encodes CDR1 SGHVS and CDR2 FNYEAQ. V lost 5 bases to trimming and J lost 3 bases, with 10 bases between them. CDR3 length: 13 amino acids. In DNA, the CDR3 is TGTGCCAGCAGCATGGACAGTGACTATGGCTACACCTTC. This gives the protein CASSMDSDYGYTF.